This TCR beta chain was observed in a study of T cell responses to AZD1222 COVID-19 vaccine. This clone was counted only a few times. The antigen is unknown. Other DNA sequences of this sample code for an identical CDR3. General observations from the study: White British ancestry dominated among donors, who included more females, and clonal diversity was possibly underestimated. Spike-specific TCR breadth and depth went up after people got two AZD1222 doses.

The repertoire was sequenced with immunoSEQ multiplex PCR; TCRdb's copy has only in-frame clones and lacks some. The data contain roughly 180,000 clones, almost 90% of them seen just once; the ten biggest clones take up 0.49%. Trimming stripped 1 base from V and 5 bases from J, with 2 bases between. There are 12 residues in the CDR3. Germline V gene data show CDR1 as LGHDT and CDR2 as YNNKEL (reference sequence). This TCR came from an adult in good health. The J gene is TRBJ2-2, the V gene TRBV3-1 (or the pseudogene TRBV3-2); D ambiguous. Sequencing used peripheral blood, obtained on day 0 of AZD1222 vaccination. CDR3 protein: CASSQGTGELFF. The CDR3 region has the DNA TGTGCCAGCAGCCAAGGGACCGGGGAGCTGTTTTTT.